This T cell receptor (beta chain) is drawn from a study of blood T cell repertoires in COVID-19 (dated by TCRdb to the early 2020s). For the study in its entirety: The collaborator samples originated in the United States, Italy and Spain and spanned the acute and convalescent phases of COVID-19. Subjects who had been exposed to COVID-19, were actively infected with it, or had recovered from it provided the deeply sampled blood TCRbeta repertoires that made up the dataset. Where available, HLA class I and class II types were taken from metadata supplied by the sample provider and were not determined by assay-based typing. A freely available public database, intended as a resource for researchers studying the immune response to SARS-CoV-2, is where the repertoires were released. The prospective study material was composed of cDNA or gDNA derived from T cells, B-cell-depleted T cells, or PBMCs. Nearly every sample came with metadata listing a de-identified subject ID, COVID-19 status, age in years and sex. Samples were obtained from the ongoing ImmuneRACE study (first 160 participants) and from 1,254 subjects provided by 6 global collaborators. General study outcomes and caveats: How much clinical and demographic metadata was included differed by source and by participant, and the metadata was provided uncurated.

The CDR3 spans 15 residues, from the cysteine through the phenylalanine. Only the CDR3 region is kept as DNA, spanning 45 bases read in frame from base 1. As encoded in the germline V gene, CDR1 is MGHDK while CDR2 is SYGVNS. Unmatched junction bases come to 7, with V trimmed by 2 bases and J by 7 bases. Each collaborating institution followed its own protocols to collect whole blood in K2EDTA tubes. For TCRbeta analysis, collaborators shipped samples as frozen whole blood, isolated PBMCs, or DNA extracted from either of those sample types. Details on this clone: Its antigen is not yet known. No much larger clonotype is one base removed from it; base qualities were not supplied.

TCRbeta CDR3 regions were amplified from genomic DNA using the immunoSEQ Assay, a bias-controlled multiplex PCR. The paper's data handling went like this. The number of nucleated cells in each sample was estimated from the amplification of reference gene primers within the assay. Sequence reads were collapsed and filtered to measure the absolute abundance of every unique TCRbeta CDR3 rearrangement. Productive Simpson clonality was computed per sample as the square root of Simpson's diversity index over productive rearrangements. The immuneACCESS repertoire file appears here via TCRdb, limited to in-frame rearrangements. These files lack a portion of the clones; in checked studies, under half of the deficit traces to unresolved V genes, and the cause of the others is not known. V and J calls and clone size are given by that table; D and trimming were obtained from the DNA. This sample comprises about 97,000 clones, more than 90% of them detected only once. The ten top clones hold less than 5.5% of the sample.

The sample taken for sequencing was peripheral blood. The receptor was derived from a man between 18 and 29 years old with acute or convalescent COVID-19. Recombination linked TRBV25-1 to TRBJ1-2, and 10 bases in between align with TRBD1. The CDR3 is CASSEEMGQGSGYTF. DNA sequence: TGTGCCAGCAGTGAAGAGATGGGACAGGGGTCTGGCTACACCTTC.